The present T cell receptor (beta chain) was sequenced within a study of vaccination effects on CD4 cells after COVID-19. Findings and limits, study-wide: Small numbers of convalescent patients limited the study. It also lacked early post-infection timepoints.

Germline values: CDR1 SGHRS, CDR2 YFSETQ. CDR3 size: 14 residues. V lost 0 bases, J lost 4 bases, and 2 bases stayed unmatched. Assay: immunoSEQ multiplex PCR; the TCRdb copy retains only in-frame clones and omits some. The sample has about 45,000 clones; 70% to 80% are singletons. Within the ViraFEST assay, antigen-specific CD4+ T cells underwent expansion with viral peptide pools prior to sequencing. Subsequent to a culture period of roughly 11 days, CD4+ T cells were isolated. Nucleocapsid antibodies were negative in the vaccine recipients, who had never had SARS-CoV-2 infection. Each well held some 2 million PBMC cultured with around 10 ug/ml peptides and around 11 IU/ml IL-2. Each culture had half its medium swapped for IL-2 medium on days 3 and 7. Points on this clone: Its antigen is as yet unknown.

This clonotype was obtained from a human donor who received a COVID-19 vaccine. This chain joins TRBV5-1 and TRBJ1-1; 8 bases map to TRBD1. This specimen consisted of CD4+ T cells from PBMCs cultured with SARS-CoV-2 spike peptides, obtained before COVID-19 vaccination. The CDR3: CASSLAGGVTEAFF. CDR3 nucleotides: TGCGCCAGCAGCTTGGCAGGGGGCGTCACTGAAGCTTTCTTT.